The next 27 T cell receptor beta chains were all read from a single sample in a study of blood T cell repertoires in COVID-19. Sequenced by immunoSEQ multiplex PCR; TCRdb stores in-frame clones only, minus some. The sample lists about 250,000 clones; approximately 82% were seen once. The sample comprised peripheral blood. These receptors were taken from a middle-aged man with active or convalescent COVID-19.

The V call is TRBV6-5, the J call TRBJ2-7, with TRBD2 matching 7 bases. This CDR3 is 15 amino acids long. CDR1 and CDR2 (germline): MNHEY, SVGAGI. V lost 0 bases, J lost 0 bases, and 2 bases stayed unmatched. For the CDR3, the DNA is TGTGCCAGCAGTTACTCCGGCGGGGGCTCCTACGAGCAGTACTTC. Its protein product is CASSYSGGGSYEQYF.

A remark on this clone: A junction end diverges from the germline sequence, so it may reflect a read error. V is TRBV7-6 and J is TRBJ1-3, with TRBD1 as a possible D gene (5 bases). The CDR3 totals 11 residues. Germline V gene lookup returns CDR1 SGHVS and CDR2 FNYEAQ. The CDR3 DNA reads TGTGCCAGCAGCGCGCGTGGTGCAGGGATTTTT. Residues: CASSARGAGIF.

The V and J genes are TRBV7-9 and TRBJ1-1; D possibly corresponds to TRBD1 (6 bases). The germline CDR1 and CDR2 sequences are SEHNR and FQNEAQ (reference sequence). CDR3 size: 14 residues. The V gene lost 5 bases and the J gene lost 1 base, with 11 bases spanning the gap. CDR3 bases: TGTGCCAGCAGCCCAGGACAGTCGAACACTGAAGCTTTCTTT. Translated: CASSPGQSNTEAFF.

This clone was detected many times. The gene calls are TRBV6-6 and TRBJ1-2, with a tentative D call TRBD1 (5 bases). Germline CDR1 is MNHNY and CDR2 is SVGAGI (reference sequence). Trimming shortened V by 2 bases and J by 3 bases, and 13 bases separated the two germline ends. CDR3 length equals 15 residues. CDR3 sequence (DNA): TGTGCCAGCAGTTACCGCCTGACAGAACACTATGGCTACACCTTC. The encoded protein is CASSYRLTEHYGYTF.

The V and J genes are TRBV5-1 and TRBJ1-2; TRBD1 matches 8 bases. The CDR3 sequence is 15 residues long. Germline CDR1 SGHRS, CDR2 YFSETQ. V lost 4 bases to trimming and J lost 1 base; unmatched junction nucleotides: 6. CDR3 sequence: CASSEGDRLNYGYTF. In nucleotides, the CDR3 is TGCGCCAGCAGCGAGGGGGACAGGCTTAACTATGGCTACACCTTC.

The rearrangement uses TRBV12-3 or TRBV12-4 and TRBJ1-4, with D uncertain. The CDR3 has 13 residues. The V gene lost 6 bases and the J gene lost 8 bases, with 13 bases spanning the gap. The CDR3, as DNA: TGTGCCAGCAGCATTTCAAACGAGGAAAAACTGTTTTTT. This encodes CASSISNEEKLFF.

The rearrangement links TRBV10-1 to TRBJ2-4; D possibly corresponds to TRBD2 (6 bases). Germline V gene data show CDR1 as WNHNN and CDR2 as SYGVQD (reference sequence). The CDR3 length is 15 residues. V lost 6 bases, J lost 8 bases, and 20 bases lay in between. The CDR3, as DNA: TGCGCCAGCAGCCTGAGCAGTGGCGGGACGCACATTCAGTACTTC. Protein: CASSLSSGGTHIQYF.

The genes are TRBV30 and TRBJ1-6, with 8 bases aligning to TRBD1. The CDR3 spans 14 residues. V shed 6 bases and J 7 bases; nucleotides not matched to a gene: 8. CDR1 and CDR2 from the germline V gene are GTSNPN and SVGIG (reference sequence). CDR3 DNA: TGTGCCTGCGAGGAAAACAGGGGGAATTCACCCCTCCACTTT. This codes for CACEENRGNSPLHF.

The CDR3 spells CASSEATTGRTEAFF. CDR3 coding DNA: TGTGCCAGCAGTGAAGCGACTACAGGGCGGACTGAAGCTTTCTTT. The genes are TRBV2 and TRBJ1-1; possible D gene TRBD1, 6 bases. Germline-derived CDR1 and CDR2 are SNHLY and FYNNEI. The CDR3 contains 15 residues. The V gene lost 0 bases and the J gene lost 5 bases, with 13 bases spanning the gap. Looking up the rest from reference TRBV2 and TRBJ1-1 gives the full variable domain: EPEVTQTPSHQVTQMGQEVILRCVPISNHLYFYWYRQILGQKVEFLVSFYNNEISEKSEIFDDQFSVERPDGSNFTLKIRSTKLEDSAMYFCASSEATTGRTEAFFGQGTRLTVV.

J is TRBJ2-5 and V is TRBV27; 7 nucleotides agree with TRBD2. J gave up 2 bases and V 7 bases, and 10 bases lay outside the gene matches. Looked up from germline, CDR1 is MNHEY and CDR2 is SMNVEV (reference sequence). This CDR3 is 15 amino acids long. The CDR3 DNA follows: TGTGCCAGCACCCGTAAGGGACTATATCAAGAGACCCAGTACTTC. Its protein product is CASTRKGLYQETQYF.

The DNA of the CDR3 is TGTGCCTGGAGTCGAGGGTACACGGGCTTCCAAGCTTTCTTT. It specifies CAWSRGYTGFQAFF. The V gene is TRBV30, the J gene TRBJ1-1; D not resolved. CDR1 and CDR2 from the germline V gene are GTSNPN and SVGIG (reference sequence). This CDR3 contains 14 residues. The V end lost 2 bases, the J end lost 9 bases, and 19 bases lay between the germline ends.

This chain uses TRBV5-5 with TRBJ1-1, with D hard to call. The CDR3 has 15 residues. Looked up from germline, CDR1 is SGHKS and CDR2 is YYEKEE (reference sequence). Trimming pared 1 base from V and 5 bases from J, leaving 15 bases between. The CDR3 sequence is CASSLSGWYRTEAFF. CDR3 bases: TGTGCCAGCAGCTTGTCGGGGTGGTACAGAACTGAAGCTTTCTTT.

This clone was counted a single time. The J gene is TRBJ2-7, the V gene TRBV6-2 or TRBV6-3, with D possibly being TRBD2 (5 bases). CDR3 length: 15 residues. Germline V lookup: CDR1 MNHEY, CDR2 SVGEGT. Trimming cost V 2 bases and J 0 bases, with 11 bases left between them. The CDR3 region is CASSYDYSRSYEQYF. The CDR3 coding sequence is TGTGCCAGCAGTTACGACTACAGTCGCTCCTACGAGCAGTACTTC.

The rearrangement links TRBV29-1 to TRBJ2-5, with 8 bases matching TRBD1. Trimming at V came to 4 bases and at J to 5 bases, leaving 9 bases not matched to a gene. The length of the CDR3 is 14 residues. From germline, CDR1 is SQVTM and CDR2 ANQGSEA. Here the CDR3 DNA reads TGCAGCGTTGTGACGACAGGGGTAGTGGAGACCCAGTACTTC. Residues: CSVVTTGVVETQYF.

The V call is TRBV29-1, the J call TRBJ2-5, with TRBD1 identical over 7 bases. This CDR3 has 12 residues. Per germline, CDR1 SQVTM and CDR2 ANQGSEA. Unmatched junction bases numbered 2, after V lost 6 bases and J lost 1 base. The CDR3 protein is CSVGDSQETQYF. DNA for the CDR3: TGCAGCGTCGGGGACAGCCAAGAGACCCAGTACTTC.

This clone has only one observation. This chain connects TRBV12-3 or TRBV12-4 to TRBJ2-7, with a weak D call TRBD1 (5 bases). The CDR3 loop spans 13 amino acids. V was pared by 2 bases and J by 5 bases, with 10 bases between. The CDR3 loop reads CASSLSAGNEQYF. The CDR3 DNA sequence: TGTGCCAGCAGTTTATCGGCAGGGAACGAGCAGTACTTC.

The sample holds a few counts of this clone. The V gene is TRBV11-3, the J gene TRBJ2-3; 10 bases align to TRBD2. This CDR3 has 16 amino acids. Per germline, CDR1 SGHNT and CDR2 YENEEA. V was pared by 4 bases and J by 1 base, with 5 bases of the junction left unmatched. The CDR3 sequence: CASSSLAGGGTDTQYF. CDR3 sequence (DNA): TGTGCCAGCAGCTCATTAGCGGGAGGAGGCACAGATACGCAGTATTTT.

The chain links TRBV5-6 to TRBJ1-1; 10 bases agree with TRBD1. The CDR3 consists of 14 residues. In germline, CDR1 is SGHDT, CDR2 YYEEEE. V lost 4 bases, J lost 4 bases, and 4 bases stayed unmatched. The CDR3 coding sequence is TGTGCCAGCAGCCGCCGGGACAGGGGCACTGAAGCTTTCTTT. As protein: CASSRRDRGTEAFF.

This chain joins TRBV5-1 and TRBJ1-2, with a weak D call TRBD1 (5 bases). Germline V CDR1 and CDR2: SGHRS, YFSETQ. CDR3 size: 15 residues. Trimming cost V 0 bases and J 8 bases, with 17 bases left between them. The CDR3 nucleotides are TGCGCCAGCAGCTTGGATGGGACTCACCCGGGGGGCTACACCTTC. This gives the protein CASSLDGTHPGGYTF.

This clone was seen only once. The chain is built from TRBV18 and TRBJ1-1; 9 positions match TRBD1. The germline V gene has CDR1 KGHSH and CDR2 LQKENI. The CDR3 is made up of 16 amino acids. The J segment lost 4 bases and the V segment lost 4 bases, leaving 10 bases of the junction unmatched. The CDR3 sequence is CASSLGTGWLSTEAFF. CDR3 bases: TGTGCCAGCTCACTAGGGACAGGGTGGTTGAGCACTGAAGCTTTCTTT.

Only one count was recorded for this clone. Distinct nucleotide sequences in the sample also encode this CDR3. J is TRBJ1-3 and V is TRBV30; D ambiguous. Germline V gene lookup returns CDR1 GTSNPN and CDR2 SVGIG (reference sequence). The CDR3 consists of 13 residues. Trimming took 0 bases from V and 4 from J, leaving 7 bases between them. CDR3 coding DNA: TGTGCCTGGAGTGTTTTGAGCGGAAACACCATATATTTT. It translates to CAWSVLSGNTIYF.

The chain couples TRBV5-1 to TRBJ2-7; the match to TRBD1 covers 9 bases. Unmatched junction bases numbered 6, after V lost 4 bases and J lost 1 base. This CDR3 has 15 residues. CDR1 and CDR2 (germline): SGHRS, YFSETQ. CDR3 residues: CASSAWDRVSYEQYF. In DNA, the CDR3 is TGCGCCAGCAGCGCCTGGGACAGGGTATCCTACGAGCAGTACTTC.

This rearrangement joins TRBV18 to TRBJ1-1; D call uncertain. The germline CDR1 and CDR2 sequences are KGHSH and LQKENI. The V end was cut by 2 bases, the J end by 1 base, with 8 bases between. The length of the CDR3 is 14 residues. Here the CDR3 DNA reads TGTGCCAGCTCACCAGACTTAACGAACACTGAAGCTTTCTTT. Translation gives CASSPDLTNTEAFF.

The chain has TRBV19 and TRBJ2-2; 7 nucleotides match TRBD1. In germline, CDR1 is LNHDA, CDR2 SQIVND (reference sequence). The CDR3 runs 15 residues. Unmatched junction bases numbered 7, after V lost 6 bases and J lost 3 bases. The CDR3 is CASRSKGADTGELFF. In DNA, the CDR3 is TGTGCCAGTAGATCGAAGGGGGCAGACACCGGGGAGCTGTTTTTT.

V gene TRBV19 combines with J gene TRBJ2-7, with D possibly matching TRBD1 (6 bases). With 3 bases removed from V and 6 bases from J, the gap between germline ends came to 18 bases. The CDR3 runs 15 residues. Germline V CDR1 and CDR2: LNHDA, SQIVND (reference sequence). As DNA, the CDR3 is TGTGCCAGTAGTATTGGAGTCAGGGGACCCACCGAGCAGTACTTC. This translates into CASSIGVRGPTEQYF. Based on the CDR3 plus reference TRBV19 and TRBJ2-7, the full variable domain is DGGITQSPKYLFRKEGQNVTLSCEQNLNHDAMYWYRQDPGQGLRLIYYSQIVNDFQKGDIAEGYSVSREKKESFPLTVTSAQKNPTAFYLCASSIGVRGPTEQYFGPGTRLTVT.

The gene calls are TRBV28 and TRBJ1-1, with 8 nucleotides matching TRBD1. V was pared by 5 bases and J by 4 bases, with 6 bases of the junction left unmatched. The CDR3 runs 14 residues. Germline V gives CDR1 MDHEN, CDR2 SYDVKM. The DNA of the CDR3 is TGTGCCAGCAGTCCTGGGGACAGGCTCACTGAAGCTTTCTTT. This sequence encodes CASSPGDRLTEAFF.

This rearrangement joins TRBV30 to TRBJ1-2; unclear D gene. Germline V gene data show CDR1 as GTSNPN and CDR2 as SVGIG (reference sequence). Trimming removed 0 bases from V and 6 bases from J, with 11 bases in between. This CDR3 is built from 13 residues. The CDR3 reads CAWSVLRFHGYTF. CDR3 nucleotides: TGTGCCTGGAGTGTATTGAGGTTTCATGGCTACACCTTC.